This T cell receptor beta chain derives from a study of blood T cell repertoires in COVID-19. Trimming removed 7 bases at V and 3 bases at J, with 13 bases between. The germline gives CDR1 SNHLY, CDR2 FYNNEI. This CDR3 has 14 residues. TCRdb's table, derived via immunoSEQ multiplex PCR, lists solely in-frame clones and lacks some. Of over 130,000 clones in the sample, approximately 85% were seen once. The sequenced sample was PBMCs or T cells enriched from blood (not recorded which). The V gene is TRBV2, the J gene TRBJ2-1; weak D call: TRBD2 (5 bases). This TCR derives from a woman in her 50s with acute COVID-19. This chain's CDR3 is CASKDGMSYNEQFF. The DNA for the CDR3 is TGTGCCAGCAAGGACGGGATGAGCTACAATGAGCAGTTCTTC.